Listed below are T cell receptor beta chains from one sample, sequenced in a study of blood T cells in healthy people across ages. One entry per CDR3 protein results from TCRdb running MiXCR on the 5' RACE reads. The table lists 1,500,000 or so distinct CDR3 sequences, roughly 43% of them singletons. Sequencing was performed on blood. These receptor sequences come from a woman aged 18-29 years in good health. Both conserved end residues are part of each CDR3. Each record gives: V gene, clone size, J gene, D gene, CDR3 DNA, CDR3 protein. D genes are given only for firm matches. Clone size is not always given. Where it is, it says once, few, many or a class for expanded clones.

TRBV10-3	NA	TRBJ2-7	TRBD2	TGTGCCTCGACGGCGGGAGACTACAATGAGCAGTACTTC	CASTAGDYNEQYF
TRBV6-1	NA	TRBJ1-2	NA	TGTGCCAGCAGTGAACCCAGGGAGCGGCATGGCTACACCTTC	CASSEPRERHGYTF
TRBV7-8	NA	TRBJ2-2	NA	TGTGCCAGCAGCTTGAAGGGTTATAGTGACACCGGGGAGCTGTTTTTT	CASSLKGYSDTGELFF
TRBV30	NA	TRBJ1-2	TRBD1	TGTGCCGGGAGCCAGACAGGGAATGGCTACACCTTC	CAGSQTGNGYTF
TRBV6-5	NA	TRBJ2-1	TRBD1	TGTGCCAGCACGACCTCCGGGACAGGGGCCTACAATGAGCAGTTCTTC	CASTTSGTGAYNEQFF
TRBV20-1	few	TRBJ2-7	TRBD2	TGCAGTGCTAGGGGAGCGGGGCTTTCCTACGAGCAGTACTTC	CSARGAGLSYEQYF
TRBV24-1	few	TRBJ2-3	NA	TGTGCCACCAGGGCTTCAACGGATACGCAGTATTTT	CATRASTDTQYF
TRBV6-5	NA	TRBJ1-1	NA	TGTGCCAGCAGCCTCAGAGCGACGGTGAACACTGAAGCTTTCTTT	CASSLRATVNTEAFF
TRBV12-3/TRBV12-4	NA	TRBJ2-1	TRBD2	TGTGCCAGCAGTCCACTTCCCAGCGGGGAGGACAATGAGCAGTTCTTC	CASSPLPSGEDNEQFF
TRBV27	few	TRBJ1-2	NA	TGTGCCAGCAGTTTAGCCGCATACGGACAGCACTATGGCTACACCTTC	CASSLAAYGQHYGYTF
TRBV4-1	NA	TRBJ1-2	NA	TGCGCCAGCAGCCAACTGGGACGTGGGAACTATGGCTACACCTTC	CASSQLGRGNYGYTF
TRBV7-2	NA	TRBJ1-6	NA	TGTGCCAGCAGCTGGAACAGGGCTAATAATGCACCCCTCCACTTT	CASSWNRANNAPLHF
TRBV6-6	few	TRBJ1-5	NA	TGTGCCAGCAGTTACTCGTTGCCTGATCAGCCCCAGCATTTT	CASSYSLPDQPQHF
TRBV27	many	TRBJ2-7	TRBD1	TGTGCCAGCAGTGGGACAGGGGGCTACGAGCAGTACTTC	CASSGTGGYEQYF
TRBV5-6	NA	TRBJ1-1	NA	TGTGCCAGCAGCGATTTTACGGGGTTTAACACTGAAGCTTTCTTT	CASSDFTGFNTEAFF
TRBV6-5	NA	TRBJ1-5	TRBD1	TGTGCCAGCAGAAACTCCGGACAGGAGAGCAATCAGCCCCAGCATTTT	CASRNSGQESNQPQHF
TRBV29-1	few	TRBJ2-2	NA	TGCAGCGCCGTCCTGGGACCGGGATCCGGGGAGCTGTTTTTT	CSAVLGPGSGELFF
TRBV29-1	NA	TRBJ2-1	NA	TGCAGCGTTACGGGGCAAACCTACGAGCAGTTCTTC	CSVTGQTYEQFF
TRBV12-3/TRBV12-4	NA	TRBJ1-6	NA	TGTGCCAGCAGACGGACAGTTAATTCACCCCTCCACTTT	CASRRTVNSPLHF
TRBV12-3/TRBV12-4	NA	TRBJ1-1	NA	TGTGCCAGCAGCAACGTCCTCGGCTGGGCTTTCTTT	CASSNVLGWAFF
TRBV13	many	TRBJ2-1	NA	TGTGCCAGCAGCATCCGAAGGTACAATGAGCAGTTCTTC	CASSIRRYNEQFF
TRBV9	NA	TRBJ1-4	NA	TGTGCCAGCAGTGGGGGCAATAACAATGAAAAACTGTTTTTT	CASSGGNNNEKLFF
TRBV29-1	NA	TRBJ2-2	NA	TGCAGCGTTGGCTCAGGAGGCACCGGGGAGCTGTTTTTT	CSVGSGGTGELFF
TRBV20-1	NA	TRBJ2-2	NA	TGCAGTGCTAGAGACGGGCGGCCCGGGGAGCTGTTTTTT	CSARDGRPGELFF
TRBV12-3/TRBV12-4	few	TRBJ2-4	TRBD2	TGTGCCAGCAAGCTATCAGGGACTACTCACTTC	CASKLSGTTHF
TRBV5-6	few	TRBJ2-1	NA	TGTGCCAGCAGCTCCTACAAGTTAAGGGATCGCGGCAATGAGCAGTTCTTC	CASSSYKLRDRGNEQFF
TRBV29-1	NA	TRBJ1-1	NA	TGCAGCGTTCAGACACAGGGAGGAACTGAAGCTTTCTTT	CSVQTQGGTEAFF
TRBV28	NA	TRBJ1-2	TRBD1	TGTGCCAGCAGTGCCTACGCCGGGGACAGTTATGGCTACACCTTC	CASSAYAGDSYGYTF
TRBV5-1	few	TRBJ2-3	TRBD2	TGCGCCAGCAGCTTCGGCGGGGGGGGCAGCACAGATACGCAGTATTTT	CASSFGGGGSTDTQYF
TRBV6-5	few	TRBJ2-1	NA	TGTGCCAGCAGTTACATTAGCGGCTACAATGAGCAGTTCTTC	CASSYISGYNEQFF
TRBV7-6	NA	TRBJ1-1	TRBD1	TGTGCCAGCAGCTTAGGGGACAGGAGGAACACTGAAGCTTTCTTT	CASSLGDRRNTEAFF
TRBV4-3	few	TRBJ1-2	NA	TGCGCCAGCAGCCAAGCGGGCCTAAGCGGCTACACCTTC	CASSQAGLSGYTF
TRBV27	few	TRBJ2-7	NA	TGTGCCAGCAGTTTATTCCCCCAAGCGAGAGCCTACGAGCAGTACTTC	CASSLFPQARAYEQYF
TRBV29-1	NA	TRBJ2-3	NA	TGCAGCGCACAGGAAGGGGCAGATACGCAGTATTTT	CSAQEGADTQYF
TRBV6-5	NA	TRBJ2-2	NA	TGTGCCAGCAGTTACAAGGGGGAGGCCGGGGAGCTGTTTTTT	CASSYKGEAGELFF
TRBV7-7	NA	TRBJ1-4	NA	TGTGCTAGCAGCCCTGCGGCAGGGGATGAAAAACTGTTTTTT	CASSPAAGDEKLFF
TRBV5-8	NA	TRBJ1-1	TRBD1	TGTGCCAGCGGCTGGACAGGGCACACTGAAGCTTTCTTT	CASGWTGHTEAFF
TRBV27	NA	TRBJ1-1	NA	TGTGCCAGCAGGATACTGGAGAACACTGAAGCTTTCTTT	CASRILENTEAFF
TRBV7-8	NA	TRBJ1-2	TRBD1	TGTGCCAGCAGCTCGGACAGGGTTGGCTATGGCTACACCTTC	CASSSDRVGYGYTF
TRBV4-1	NA	TRBJ2-7	TRBD1	TGCGCCAGCAGCCAAGACCTACAGGGGGGTAATGAGCAGTACTTC	CASSQDLQGGNEQYF
TRBV11-2	few	TRBJ2-1	TRBD2	TGTGCCAGCGTCGGTGTTGCGGGGGTTTACAATGAGCAGTTCTTC	CASVGVAGVYNEQFF
TRBV20-1	few	TRBJ2-7	NA	TGCAGTGCTAGAGCCTACATCTCCTACGAGCAGTACTTC	CSARAYISYEQYF
TRBV12-3/TRBV12-4	few	TRBJ2-5	NA	TGTGCCAGCAGTTTTAACCCTGGAGAGACCCAGTACTTC	CASSFNPGETQYF
TRBV7-2	NA	TRBJ1-1	NA	TGTGCCAGCAGCTCACCCCGGTGGGGGGAGAACACTGAAGCTTTCTTT	CASSSPRWGENTEAFF
TRBV20-1	NA	TRBJ2-1	TRBD2	TGCAGTGCTAGCGGAGGACTAGCAGCGGCCTACAATGAGCAGTTCTTC	CSASGGLAAAYNEQFF
TRBV27	many	TRBJ1-2	TRBD1	TGTGCCAGCAGTTCTCCAGGACAGGGGGACTATGGCTACACCTTC	CASSSPGQGDYGYTF
TRBV28	NA	TRBJ2-1	TRBD2	TGTGCCAGCAGTACCTGGACTAGCGGGAAGAATGAGCAGTTCTTC	CASSTWTSGKNEQFF
TRBV6-1	NA	TRBJ2-3	NA	TGTGCCAGCAGCCCCAGAGGGGGGGTGGCAGATGCGCAGTATTTT	CASSPRGGVADAQYF
TRBV28	NA	TRBJ1-6	TRBD1	TGTGCCAGCAGTTTATACAGGGGGCAGGATTCACCCCTCCACTTT	CASSLYRGQDSPLHF
TRBV21-1	NA	TRBJ1-2	NA	TGTGCCAGCAGCAATCCGCAGGCCCTGCAGGGGTATGGCTACACCTTC	CASSNPQALQGYGYTF
TRBV12-3/TRBV12-4	few	TRBJ1-5	NA	TGTGCCAGCAGTTACGGCAAGAATCAGCCCCAGCATTTT	CASSYGKNQPQHF
TRBV7-2	NA	TRBJ2-1	TRBD2	TGTGCCAGCAGTTCCGGGACTAGCGGGGGGGCCTACAATGAGCAGTTCTTC	CASSSGTSGGAYNEQFF
TRBV9	NA	TRBJ2-3	TRBD2	TGTGCCAGCAGCTTAAATCGAGCGGGGGTGACAGATACGCAGTATTTT	CASSLNRAGVTDTQYF
TRBV20-1	few	TRBJ1-5	NA	TGCAGTGCTGGTAGGGTCTATATTAGCAATCAGCCCCAGCATTTT	CSAGRVYISNQPQHF